This T cell receptor (beta chain) was obtained from a study of blood T cell repertoires in COVID-19. Study context: From the United States, Italy and Spain came samples of acute and convalescent COVID-19.

This clone was recorded only once. Study processing details: Quantification of nucleated cells was approximated via reference gene primer amplification. TCRdb keeps only in-frame clones here, not all; method: immunoSEQ multiplex PCR. V and J calls and clone size come straight from that table; D and trimming were deduced from the DNA. Of 200,000 to 250,000 clones listed, 86% were seen once; the top ten hold 9.5% to 13%. The CDR3 runs to 14 residues. The junction had 7 bases not matched to a gene; V was cut back by 5 bases and J by 7 bases. Germline CDR1 MNHNY, CDR2 SVGAGI (reference sequence). Seattle patients were enrolled while actively infected and followed longitudinally.

This receptor was taken from a woman in her forties or fifties with COVID-19, enrolled during active disease. The chain joins TRBV6-6 to TRBJ2-1; 8 bases are a match to TRBD2. The specimen was peripheral blood. The CDR3 DNA is TGTGCCAGCAGTCTCAGCGGGGGCGCGAATGAGCAGTTCTTC. The encoded protein is CASSLSGGANEQFF.